This T cell receptor (beta chain) originates from a study of T cells in Graves' hyperthyroidism and ophthalmopathy. Study-wide context: At initial diagnosis, before any treatment had begun, peripheral blood was obtained.

The table lists this clonotype with many counts. J was trimmed by 0 bases and V by 1 base; bases with no gene match: 13. CDR1 DFQATT and CDR2 SNEGSKA come from the germline V gene (reference sequence). The CDR3 runs to 19 residues. The study left out patients who had uncontrolled infection, other autoimmune disease, pregnancy or lactation. Each diagnosis was grounded in clinical symptoms, serum thyroxine and TRAb, thyroid ultrasound, and orbital computed tomography. Amplified regions were TCR beta CDR3 sequences from RNA transcripts. First-round RT-PCR targeting the TCR CDR3 was performed with the HTBI primer set. TCRdb re-called the multiplex PCR reads through MiXCR, storing one row per CDR3 protein. The sample includes 700,000 or so distinct CDR3 sequences, around 15% of them seen just once.

This sequence originates from a young man with Graves' hyperthyroidism. This chain uses TRBV20-1 with TRBJ1-3, with 9 bases that match TRBD1. Sequenced input: blood. The CDR3 reads CSARGYGTGTFRSGNTIYF. CDR3 DNA: TGCAGTGCTAGAGGGTATGGGACAGGGACCTTTCGCTCTGGAAACACCATATATTTT.